This TCR beta chain was identified in a study of T cell clonality in common variable immunodeficiency (dated by TCRdb to the mid-2010s). Most CVID patients and most healthy controls were of Caucasian heritage. Heparinized peripheral whole blood samples of about 5 to 9 ml were collected from each donor. Genomic DNA from adults with common variable immune deficiency (CVID) and from healthy adult controls was the source for sequencing TCRbeta CDR3 repertoires. The control group comprised 22 healthy adult volunteers, some 12 female and around ten male, aged roughly 23 to 66 years with a mean age of approximately 35. Diluted blood was density-centrifuged over Hypaque 1077 or Ficoll-Paque to isolate peripheral blood mononuclear cells. Genomic DNA was extracted from unsorted mononuclear cells by Qiagen column purification or by a centrifugation-based method. This clone was seen ten or more times. Which antigen it targets is not known. The CDR3 end lies 3 residues beyond the end of the read and is filled in from the germline J gene.

CVID samples and control samples contributed equivalent amounts of genomic DNA as sequencing input. For every sample, a 60 bp segment covering the rearranged TCRbeta CDR3 region was amplified and then sequenced. The immunoSEQ assay, a bias-corrected multiplex PCR combined with high-throughput sequencing, was used to amplify TCRbeta. Processing in the source paper ran as follows. Every unique nucleotide sequence was considered a clone and was annotated with V, D and J genes, copy number and frequency. Sequences were labeled productive if in frame, and non-productive if out of frame or containing stop codons. As previously described, clonality was computed from Shannon's entropy. The predicted amino acid sequences of productive clones were used to derive mean CDR3 Kyte-Doolittle hydropathy. Using the R hclust function, scaled V gene usage was clustered hierarchically with Manhattan distance and complete linkage. Sharing of clones by CDR3 amino acid sequence was evaluated through resampling of 12 repertoires per group over 100 rounds. The repertoires were screened for some 70 published EBV-specific TCRbeta sequences and roughly 250 published CMV-specific TCRbeta sequences. Analysis left out a couple of CVID samples that produced under 10,000 sequences, so 40 to 45 CVID repertoires remained. What TCRdb holds here is the immuneACCESS table cut down to in-frame rearrangements. Part of the clones is not present; checked against another copy, under half of the missing clones reflect an unresolved V gene, and the others are unexplained. Clone size and the V and J calls come from that table; the DNA yielded D and trimming. This sample holds around 55,000 clones in total, without any singletons. Approximately 0.84% of the sample is held by the ten biggest clonotypes.

V loses 5 bases of germline sequence and J loses 0 bases, and the interval between the two ends is 11 bases. Based on the germline V gene, the CDR1 and CDR2 sequences are SGHTA and FQGNSA. Inclusive of the bounding cysteine and phenylalanine, the CDR3 is 15 residues long. The DNA has 36 bases, all within the CDR3, and is read from base 1. Overall study results and their limits: Patient heterogeneity within the CVID cohort put limits on correlating repertoire features with clinical complications. Healthy controls shared more TCRbeta clones with each other than CVID subjects shared among themselves (p < 0.0001). Fewer deletions and N-nucleotide insertions were reportedly observed in CVID TCRbeta sequences, and highly modified clones with 13 or more V deletions were reportedly absent from CVID TCRbeta sequences. TCRbeta clonality was higher in CVID subjects than in healthy controls (t-test p = 0.018), and the increase was most characteristic of about a third of subjects. The authors noted that sequencing repertoires of T cell subpopulations would be needed to clarify what caused the increased clonality in CVID. Even though DNA input was equal, the average per sample came to roughly 80,000 unique sequences for controls compared with around 32,000 for CVID samples.

This TCR was recovered from a person aged 18 to 75 in good health. Material for sequencing was peripheral blood mononuclear cells. The rearrangement joined TRBV7-2 to TRBJ1-3, and perhaps TRBD1 as D gene, on 6 matching bases. The CDR3 protein sequence reads: CASSPGQSSGNTIYF. CDR3 bases read: TGTGCCAGCAGCCCAGGACAGAGCTCTGGAAACACC.